Below, one T cell receptor beta chain is given with its context. A second roughly 6 to 11 cycle PCR used barcoded and J-beta primers. TCRdb re-called the 5' RACE reads with MiXCR, one entry per CDR3 protein. The profile covers approximately 800,000 distinct CDR3 sequences, with around 25% appearing a single time and around 3.6% taken by the ten largest. The record originates from a study of blood T cells in healthy people across ages. Trimming left V 6 bases short and J 3 bases short, with 11 bases between. Germline V gene data show CDR1 as SNHLY and CDR2 as FYNNEI. CDR3 length: 13 residues. The same data also went into a second study, on T cells of mothers and their children.

The sequenced sample was blood. The source of this sequence is a boy aged 5-17 years in good health. The genes are TRBV2 and TRBJ1-1; weak D call: TRBD1 (6 bases). The CDR3 region has the DNA TGTGCCAGCAGATCGACAGGTTACACTGAAGCTTTCTTT. It is translated as CASRSTGYTEAFF.